One and the same sample provided the 22 T cell receptor beta chains below, sequenced in a study of blood T cells in healthy people across ages. A sample-barcoded 5' primer and a J-beta primer mix were used in a second PCR of roughly 6 to 11 cycles. TCRdb itself ran the 5' RACE reads through MiXCR, one entry per CDR3 protein. This table has 710,000 or so distinct CDR3 sequences, around a fifth appearing once. The sample consisted of blood. The source of these receptors is an older man in good health.

With regard to this clonotype: Germline is not matched at one junction end, which may reflect a read error. This chain joins TRBV5-3 and TRBJ2-1, with TRBD2 matching over 8 bases. TRBV5-3 belongs to the ORF category, with a function that is uncertain. The CDR3 sequence is 16 residues long. This CDR3 reads CASSLLYSGTYNEQFF. In DNA form, the CDR3 reads TGTGCCAGCAGCTTGTTGTATAGCGGGACCTACAATGAGCAGTTCTTC.

Many counts were recorded for this clonotype. This chain connects TRBV3-1 to TRBJ1-1, with D possibly being TRBD1 (5 bases). Looked up from germline, CDR1 is LGHDT and CDR2 is YNNKEL (reference sequence). Trimming removed 7 bases from V and 4 bases from J, with 16 bases in between. This CDR3 spans 14 amino acids. This chain's CDR3 is CASTLRGLSTEAFF. The CDR3 nucleotides are TGTGCCAGCACTCTTAGGGGCCTGAGCACTGAAGCTTTCTTT.

This clonotype was counted only a few times. The rearrangement uses TRBV12-3 or TRBV12-4 and TRBJ1-6; D gene unclear. There are 12 residues in the CDR3. V was shortened by 7 bases and J by 13 bases, with 14 bases between the two germline ends. DNA for the CDR3: TGTGCCAGCACCGAAGGTGGACGCCCCCTCCACTTT. It yields the protein CASTEGGRPLHF.

This clonotype showed up just a few times. The chain couples TRBV12-3 or TRBV12-4 to TRBJ1-5, with 7 nucleotides matching TRBD1. V was clipped by 6 bases and J by 3 bases; unmatched bases: 5. CDR3 size: 14 residues. CDR3 in amino acids: CASSRDRVNQPQHF. DNA for the CDR3: TGTGCCAGCAGCCGTGACAGGGTCAATCAGCCCCAGCATTTT.

V gene TRBV19 combines with J gene TRBJ1-5; a possible D gene is TRBD1 (6 bases). CDR3 length equals 13 residues. With 11 bases removed from V and 7 bases from J, the gap between germline ends came to 18 bases. Germline V gene sequence: CDR1 LNHDA, CDR2 SQIVND (reference sequence). The CDR3 here is CAGGGTAIQPQHF. The CDR3 DNA reads as TGTGCCGGGGGGGGCACGGCAATACAGCCCCAGCATTTT.

This clonotype showed up just a few times. The chain joins TRBV5-1 to TRBJ1-6; 7 bases are a match to TRBD1. CDR1 SGHRS and CDR2 YFSETQ come from the germline V gene. Losses at the gene ends were 3 bases for V and 6 bases for J; bases not matched to a gene: 6. The CDR3 spans 15 residues. CDR3 sequence: CASSWGQTRNSPLHF. DNA of the CDR3: TGCGCCAGCAGCTGGGGACAGACTCGTAATTCACCCCTCCACTTT.

This clonotype was counted between two and nine times. The chain uses TRBV3-1 and TRBJ2-1, with 7 bases that match TRBD2. Germline V gene lookup returns CDR1 LGHDT and CDR2 YNNKEL (reference sequence). The CDR3 loop spans 15 amino acids. The ends lost 4 bases at V and 0 bases at J; junction bases unmatched: 3. CDR3 sequence: CASSLERGSYNEQFF. CDR3 bases: TGTGCCAGCAGCCTAGAGCGGGGCTCCTACAATGAGCAGTTCTTC.

The chain employs TRBV24-1 and TRBJ2-1; tentatively, D is TRBD1 (6 bases). V dropped 3 bases and J dropped 0 bases, with 8 bases sitting between them. Germline loops: CDR1 KGHDR, CDR2 SFDVKD. This CDR3 region has 15 residues. Written as DNA, the CDR3 is TGTGCCACCAGTGATGGGACAATCTCCTACAATGAGCAGTTCTTC. This codes for CATSDGTISYNEQFF.

Worth noting for this clonotype: A read error may produce the germline difference seen at one junction end. This rearrangement joins TRBV27 to TRBJ1-1; 10 bases fit TRBD1. Per germline, CDR1 MNHEY and CDR2 SMNVEV (reference sequence). CDR3 length equals 16 residues. CDR3 amino acids: CASSGRDRGFGNEALF. The CDR3 DNA follows: TGTGCCAGCAGTGGCCGGGACAGGGGTTTCGGGAATGAAGCTCTCTTT.

This chain joins TRBV5-1 and TRBJ2-3, with 8 nucleotides matching TRBD1. V lost 3 bases and J lost 1; bases outside the gene matches: 4. Germline loops: CDR1 SGHRS, CDR2 YFSETQ. The CDR3 spans 15 residues. The CDR3 here is CASSWEDRGTDTQYF. In nucleotides, the CDR3 is TGCGCCAGCAGCTGGGAGGACAGGGGCACAGATACGCAGTATTTT.

The chain joins TRBV2 to TRBJ2-7; D is undetermined. The CDR3 extends over 11 amino acids. Germline V gives CDR1 SNHLY, CDR2 FYNNEI. V gave up 4 bases and J gave up 7 bases, with 8 bases separating them. CDR3 amino acids: CASSAAWEQYV. The CDR3 DNA sequence: TGTGCCAGCAGTGCGGCCTGGGAGCAGTACGTC.

This clonotype was counted a few times. The V gene is TRBV25-1, the J gene TRBJ1-1, with 8 bases identical to TRBD1. The CDR3 extends over 13 amino acids. V lost 6 bases to trimming and J lost 1 base; unmatched junction nucleotides: 1. Per the germline V gene, CDR1 is MGHDK and CDR2 is SYGVNS. Here the CDR3 DNA reads TGTGCCAGCAGGGGACAGGCGAACACTGAAGCTTTCTTT. This encodes CASRGQANTEAFF.

Concerning this clonotype itself: This sequence may be a read error, since a much larger clone differs from it by one base. This chain links TRBV27 with TRBJ2-5, with 10 bases aligning to TRBD2. Trimming cost V 6 bases and J 0 bases; bases outside gene matches: 1. Looked up from germline, CDR1 is MNHEY and CDR2 is SMNVEV (reference sequence). The CDR3 consists of 14 residues. The CDR3 sequence is CASRGLADQETQYF. The CDR3 nucleotides read TGTGCCAGCAGAGGACTAGCGGACCAAGAGACCCAGTACTTC.

The chain carries TRBV5-6 and TRBJ2-5; 13 positions agree with TRBD2. With V trimmed by 2 bases and J by 0 bases, 7 bases remained unmatched. CDR1 is SGHDT and CDR2 is YYEEEE in the germline V gene. The CDR3 runs 18 residues. CDR3 in amino acids: CASSLPLGLAGNQETQYF. DNA of the CDR3: TGTGCCAGCAGCTTACCCCTGGGACTAGCGGGGAACCAAGAGACCCAGTACTTC.

A single count supports this clonotype. The CDR3 sequence: CASKKNRDGNTIYF. CDR3 DNA sequence: TGTGCCAGCAAAAAAAACAGGGATGGAAACACCATATATTTT. This chain connects TRBV6-5 to TRBJ1-3, with a possible D match to TRBD1 (6 bases). There are 14 residues in the CDR3. V was shortened by 7 bases and J by 3 bases, with 13 bases between the two germline ends. Germline CDR1 MNHEY, CDR2 SVGAGI.

This clonotype showed up just a few times. This rearrangement joins TRBV28 to TRBJ2-7; D not certain. The CDR3 is made up of 13 amino acids. The V gene lost 10 bases and the J gene lost 0 bases, with 13 bases spanning the gap. CDR1 MDHEN and CDR2 SYDVKM come from the germline V gene. The DNA of the CDR3 is TGTGCCACCGAACCGTCTAGCTCCTACGAGCAGTACTTC. Translating it yields CATEPSSSYEQYF. The full variable domain, rest sourced from reference TRBV28 and TRBJ2-7, is DVKVTQSSRYLVKRTGEKVFLECVQDMDHENMFWYRQDPGLGLRLIYFSYDVKMKEKGDIPEGYSVSREKKERFSLILESASTNQTSMYLCATEPSSSYEQYFGPGTRLTVT.

This clonotype was seen repeatedly, ten times or more. This chain connects TRBV12-3 or TRBV12-4 to TRBJ2-5; 7 bases map to TRBD2. The CDR3 is made up of 14 amino acids. The V gene end was trimmed by 4 bases and the J gene end by 6 bases; junction bases not matched to a gene: 8. CDR3 residues: CASSSASGKKTQYF. Here the CDR3 DNA reads TGTGCCAGCAGTTCCGCTAGCGGTAAAAAGACCCAGTACTTC.

The rearrangement links TRBV20-1 to TRBJ1-1; TRBD1 might be the D (5 bases). V was pared by 3 bases and J by 6 bases, with 17 bases between. The CDR3 contains 14 residues. Germline CDR1 DFQATT, CDR2 SNEGSKA (reference sequence). CDR3 amino acids: CSARAAGVVSEAFF. CDR3 DNA sequence: TGCAGTGCTAGGGCCGCGGGGGTGGTCTCTGAAGCTTTCTTT.

The V call is TRBV7-9, the J call TRBJ1-2; the D gene is possibly TRBD1 (5 bases). V was shortened by 3 bases and J by 4 bases, with 9 bases between the two germline ends. Germline CDR1 is SEHNR and CDR2 is FQNEAQ (reference sequence). The CDR3 covers 13 residues. The DNA for the CDR3 is TGTGCCAGCAGCTTTCGGGGCAGCTATGGCTACACCTTC. Protein sequence: CASSFRGSYGYTF.

This chain connects TRBV29-1 to TRBJ2-1; the match to TRBD1 covers 9 bases. J gave up 3 bases and V 8 bases, and 2 bases lay outside the gene matches. The CDR3 contains 12 residues. Looked up from germline, CDR1 is SQVTM and CDR2 is ANQGSEA. DNA for the CDR3: TGCAGCAAGGGACAGGGCTACAATGAGCAGTTCTTC. Protein sequence: CSKGQGYNEQFF.

This chain links TRBV6-5 with TRBJ1-1; TRBD1 matches 7 bases. The J segment lost 2 bases and the V segment lost 7 bases, leaving 10 bases of the junction unmatched. Germline values: CDR1 MNHEY, CDR2 SVGAGI. The CDR3 has 15 residues. The CDR3 nucleotides are TGTGCCAGCAAACTCACAGGGGACCACAACACTGAAGCTTTCTTT. Translation gives CASKLTGDHNTEAFF.

This chain uses TRBV21-1 with TRBJ2-4; no DNA check was done on the table's D call, TRBD1. TRBV21-1 is recorded as a pseudogene. CDR3 length equals 16 residues. In DNA, the CDR3 is TGTGCCAGCAGCCCCCGGGGGGTGCTAGCCAAAAACATTCAGTACTTC. Protein sequence: CASSPRGVLAKNIQYF.